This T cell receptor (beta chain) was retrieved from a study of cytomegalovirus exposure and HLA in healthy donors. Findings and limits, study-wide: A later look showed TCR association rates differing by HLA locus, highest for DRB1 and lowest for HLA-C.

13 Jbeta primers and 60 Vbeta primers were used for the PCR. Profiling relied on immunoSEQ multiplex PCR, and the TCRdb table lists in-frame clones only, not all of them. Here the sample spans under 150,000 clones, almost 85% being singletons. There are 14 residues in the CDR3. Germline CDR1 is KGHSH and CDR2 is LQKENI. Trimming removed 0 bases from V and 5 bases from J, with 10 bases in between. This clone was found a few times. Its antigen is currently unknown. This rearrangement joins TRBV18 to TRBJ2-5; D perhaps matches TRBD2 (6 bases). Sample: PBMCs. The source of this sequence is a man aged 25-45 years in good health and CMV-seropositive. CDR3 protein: CASSPPGGVETQYF. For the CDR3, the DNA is TGTGCCAGCTCACCACCGGGCGGGGTGGAGACCCAGTACTTC.